This TCR beta chain was captured by sequencing in a study of metastatic and nonmetastatic thyroid tumors. TCRdb re-processed the PCR reads through MiXCR. The data contain about 28,000 clones, less than 25% of them singletons. No treatment of any kind had been given to any patient before thyroid surgery. In this sample, this clone turned up many times. The CDR3 has 12 residues. Germline V gene data show CDR1 as SQVTM and CDR2 as ANQGSEA. V was clipped by 6 bases and J by 5 bases, with 11 bases between them. The TCR sequence derives from a female donor with papillary thyroid cancer or a benign thyroid nodule (not recorded which). Some clones in this sample may be carry-over from other donors' samples. V usage is TRBV29-1 and J usage is TRBJ1-5; D is possibly TRBD1 (6 bases). Sequencing input: blood. CDR3 protein: CSVGARDQPQHF. The CDR3 DNA follows: TGCAGCGTGGGGGCTAGGGATCAGCCCCAGCATTTT.